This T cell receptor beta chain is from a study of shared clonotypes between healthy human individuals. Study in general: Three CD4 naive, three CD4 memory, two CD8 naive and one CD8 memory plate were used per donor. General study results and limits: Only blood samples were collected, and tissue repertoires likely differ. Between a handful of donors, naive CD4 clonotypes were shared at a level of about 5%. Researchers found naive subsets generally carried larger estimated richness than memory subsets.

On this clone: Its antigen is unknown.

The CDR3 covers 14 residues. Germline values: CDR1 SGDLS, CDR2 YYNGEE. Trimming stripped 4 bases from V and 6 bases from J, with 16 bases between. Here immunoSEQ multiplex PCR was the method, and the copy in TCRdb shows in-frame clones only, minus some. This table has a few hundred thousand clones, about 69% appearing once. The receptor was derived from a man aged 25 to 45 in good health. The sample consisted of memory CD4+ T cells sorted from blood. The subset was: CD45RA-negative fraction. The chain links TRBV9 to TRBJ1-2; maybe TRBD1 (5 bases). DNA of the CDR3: TGTGCCAGCAGCCCGGGGGTTGGGGTACATGGCTACACCTTC. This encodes CASSPGVGVHGYTF.